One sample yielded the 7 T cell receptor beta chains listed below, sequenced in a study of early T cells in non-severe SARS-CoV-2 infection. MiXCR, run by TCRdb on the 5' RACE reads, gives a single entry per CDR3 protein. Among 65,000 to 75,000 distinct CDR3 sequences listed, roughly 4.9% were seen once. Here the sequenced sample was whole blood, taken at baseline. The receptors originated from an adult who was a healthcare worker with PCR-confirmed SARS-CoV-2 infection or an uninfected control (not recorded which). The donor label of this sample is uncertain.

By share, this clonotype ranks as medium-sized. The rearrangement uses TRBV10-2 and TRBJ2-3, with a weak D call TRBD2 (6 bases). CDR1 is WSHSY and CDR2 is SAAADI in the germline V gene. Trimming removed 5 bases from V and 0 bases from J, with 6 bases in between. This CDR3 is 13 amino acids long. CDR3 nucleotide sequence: TGCGCCAGCAGTAGCGGGAGCACAGATACGCAGTATTTT. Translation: CASSSGSTDTQYF.

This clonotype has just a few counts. The CDR3 region is CASSGGQTAMNTEAFF. CDR3 nucleotides: TGTGCCAGCAGCGGGGGACAGACAGCAATGAACACTGAAGCTTTCTTT. The rearrangement uses TRBV7-9 and TRBJ1-1, with 7 positions matching TRBD1. This CDR3 spans 16 amino acids. Germline loops: CDR1 SEHNR, CDR2 FQNEAQ (reference sequence). V lost 5 bases, J lost 0 bases, and 9 bases stayed unmatched. Based on the CDR3 plus reference TRBV7-9 and TRBJ1-1, the full variable domain is DTGVSQNPRHKITKRGQNVTFRCDPISEHNRLYWYRQTLGQGPEFLTYFQNEAQLEKSRLLSDRFSAERPKGSFSTLEIQRTEQGDSAMYLCASSGGQTAMNTEAFFGQGTRLTVV.

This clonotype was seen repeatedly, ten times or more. The CDR3 spells CSAPILLSSYNEQFF. For the CDR3, the DNA is TGCAGTGCTCCGATCTTACTGAGCTCCTACAATGAGCAGTTCTTC. The chain links TRBV20-1 to TRBJ2-1; D unclear. Trimming removed 5 bases from V and 0 bases from J, with 14 bases in between. CDR1 is DFQATT, CDR2 SNEGSKA, per germline (reference sequence). The CDR3 sequence is 15 residues long.

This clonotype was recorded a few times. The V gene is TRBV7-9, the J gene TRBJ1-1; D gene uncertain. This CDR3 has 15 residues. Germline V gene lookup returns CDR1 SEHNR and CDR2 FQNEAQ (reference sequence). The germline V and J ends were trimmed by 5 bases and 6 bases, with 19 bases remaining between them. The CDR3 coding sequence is TGTGCCAGCAGCCCAGGAGGAACTGGGGTGTCTGAAGCTTTCTTT. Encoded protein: CASSPGGTGVSEAFF.

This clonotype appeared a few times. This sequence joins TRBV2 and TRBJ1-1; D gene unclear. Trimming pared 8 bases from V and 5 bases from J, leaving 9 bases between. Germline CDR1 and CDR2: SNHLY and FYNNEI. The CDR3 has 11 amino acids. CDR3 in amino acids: CASQDGTEAFF. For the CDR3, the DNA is TGTGCCAGCCAGGACGGAACTGAAGCTTTCTTT.

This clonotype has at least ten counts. CDR3 loop: CASSGGLGTDTQYF. CDR3 DNA: TGTGCCAGCAGTGGGGGCTTGGGTACAGATACGCAGTATTTT. V is TRBV12-3 or TRBV12-4 and J is TRBJ2-3; the D gene is possibly TRBD1 (6 bases). V was shortened by 5 bases and J by 3 bases, with 12 bases between the two germline ends. This CDR3 has 14 residues.

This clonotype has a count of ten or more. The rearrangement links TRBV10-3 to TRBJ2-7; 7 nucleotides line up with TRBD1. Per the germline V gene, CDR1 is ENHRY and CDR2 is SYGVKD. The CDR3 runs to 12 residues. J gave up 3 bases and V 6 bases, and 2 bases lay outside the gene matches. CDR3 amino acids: CAIRGQSYEQYF. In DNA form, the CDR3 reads TGTGCCATCAGGGGACAGAGCTACGAGCAGTACTTC.